This TCR beta chain was captured in a study of shared clonotypes between healthy human individuals. Genomic DNA for unsorted samples, which was extracted with the QIAamp DNA Blood Mini kit, came from about 83 million PBMCs. Turning to this clone: Its matching antigen is unknown.

Assay execution took place at the deep level. Sequenced by immunoSEQ multiplex PCR; TCRdb stores in-frame clones only, minus some. The table shows fewer than 550,000 clones, with 60% to 80% occurring only once. Study-wide results and caveats: Researchers sampled only blood; tissue repertoires likely differ. Sequencing depth was predicted to influence how clonotypes are shared among donors.

The V gene's germline CDR1 is SGHRS and CDR2 YFSETQ. V dropped 0 bases and J dropped 2 bases, with 13 bases sitting between them. There are 16 residues in the CDR3. The receptor's source is a woman in her thirties or forties in good health. Some clones in this sample may be carry-over from other donors' samples. Sequenced material: PBMCs. This chain uses TRBV5-1 with TRBJ2-3; TRBD2 is a possible D gene (6 bases). Written as DNA, the CDR3 is TGCGCCAGCAGCTTGGCGGCGGGAACCCCCACAGATACGCAGTATTTT. Protein sequence: CASSLAAGTPTDTQYF.